The sequence of this T cell receptor (beta chain) was determined in a study of immune evolution from preneoplasia to lung adenocarcinoma (dated by TCRdb to the early 2020s). In the study overall: No AAH lesions showed HLA loss of heterozygosity, compared with around 7% of AIS, roughly 15% of MIA and around a third of ADC lesions. The study combined immune gene expression, TCR sequencing and multiplex immunofluorescence to profile immune contexture across lung adenocarcinoma precursors and invasive adenocarcinoma. Resected precursor lesions (AAH, AIS, MIA) and invasive adenocarcinomas were each compared against paired morphologically normal lung tissue. The sample size was set by how many specimens were available, not by a prior power calculation. The immune data were combined with whole exome sequencing and methylation data from the same cohort of nodules. The overall cohort comprised just under 55 patients with pulmonary nodules who underwent surgical resection. TCR sequencing data were obtained from 51 patients. The study reported that about 100 samples were used for TCR sequencing. POLYSOLVER was used to infer Class I HLA alleles from exome data, while LOHHLA was used to detect allele-specific HLA loss. Paper-wide results and their limitations: Because all patients came from Japan and China, whether the findings apply to Western populations was uncertain. Normal lung had the highest top T cell clone frequencies, and these frequencies appeared to fall progressively from AAH through AIS, MIA and invasive adenocarcinoma. Findings were based on association rather than direct causation; larger cohorts with long-term follow-up and longitudinal biopsies were deemed needed. Clonality was highest in normal lung, while later-stage lesions appeared to show lower clonality but higher T cell density and diversity. The highest T cell clonality was observed in KRAS-mutant nodules compared with EGFR-mutant or double wild-type lesions.

Between about 2013 and 2017, the patients underwent resection in either Japan or China. The histologic diagnosis of each case was independently confirmed on H&E slides by two lung cancer pathologists. Macro-dissection after pathologic assessment enriched premalignant or tumor cells for nucleic acid extraction. DNA was isolated from FFPE tissue using the AllPrep DNA/RNA FFPE Kit. Regarding this clone: The antigen this receptor binds is unknown. No clone much larger than this one lies a single base away; base qualities are absent.

TCR beta CDR3 regions were sequenced from DNA using the immunoSEQ hsTCRbeta Kit. The study's processing was this. TCR sequencing data were analysed with the ImmunoSEQ Analyzer. T cell clonality was calculated on productive rearrangements as 1 minus Pielou's evenness. To measure T cell diversity, the inverse Simpson index was applied to productive templates. T cell density was defined as TCR beta template counts normalized to usable DNA, with usable DNA estimated by amplification and sequencing of housekeeping genes. TCR metrics were compared across histologic stages using two-sided Kruskal-Wallis tests. TCRdb's version of the immuneACCESS table is confined to in-frame rearrangements and falls short of the full clone set. An unresolved V gene accounts for under half of the shortfall where checked; the remainder is of unknown origin. V, J and clone size are taken as reported in that table, and D and trimming were inferred from the DNA itself. This sample comprises around 16,000 clones, roughly 90% of them detected only once. The top ten clonotypes cover just over 2.5% of the sample.

The germline V gene encodes CDR1 GTSNPN and CDR2 SVGIG (reference sequence). The CDR3 has 14 amino acids, counting the end cysteine and phenylalanine. Kept here is only the CDR3 DNA, which spans 42 bases and is read in frame from base 1. V trim: 2 bases; J trim: 7 bases; unmatched bases: 11. This receptor was identified in a person between 70 and 80 years old with invasive lung adenocarcinoma. Sequencing was performed on FFPE invasive lung adenocarcinoma tissue. The cell subset or site label, as the study defines it: frankly invasive lung adenocarcinoma (ADC). The sequence is built from TRBV30 and TRBJ2-7; a stretch of 7 junction bases matches TRBD1. In nucleotide form, the sequence is TGTGCCTGGAGTACGACAGGGACCTTCTGGGAGCAGTACTTC. Translation gives CAWSTTGTFWEQYF.